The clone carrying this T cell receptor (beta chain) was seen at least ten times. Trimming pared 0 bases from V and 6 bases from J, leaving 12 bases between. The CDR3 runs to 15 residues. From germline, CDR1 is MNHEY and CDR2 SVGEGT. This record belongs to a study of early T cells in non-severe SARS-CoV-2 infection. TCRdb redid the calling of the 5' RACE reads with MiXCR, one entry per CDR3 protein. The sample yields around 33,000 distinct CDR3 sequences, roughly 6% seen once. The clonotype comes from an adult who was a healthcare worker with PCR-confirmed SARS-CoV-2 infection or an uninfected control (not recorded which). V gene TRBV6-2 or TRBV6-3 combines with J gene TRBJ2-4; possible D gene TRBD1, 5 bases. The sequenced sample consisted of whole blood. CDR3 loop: CASSYSSRQRNIQYF. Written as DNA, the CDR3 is TGTGCCAGCAGTTACTCTTCCAGACAGCGAAACATTCAGTACTTC.